This T cell receptor beta chain was sequenced during a study of shared clonotypes between healthy human individuals. General study points: Enrolling few donors narrowed the genetic and exposure-history diversity that was represented.

Comments on this clone: Its antigen is unknown.

J lost 3 bases, V lost 6 bases, and 16 bases had no gene match. There are 17 residues in the CDR3. Germline CDR1 is SNHLY and CDR2 is FYNNEI. TCRdb's copy holds only in-frame clones and misses some; the assay was immunoSEQ multiplex PCR. The sample has approximately 2.4 million clones, 95% seen once; the top ten hold approximately 0.13%. Sequencing used naive CD4+ T cells sorted from blood. Specified subset: CD45RA+ positively selected. The clonotype originates from a man aged 18 to 30 in good health. The rearrangement joins TRBV2 to TRBJ1-2, with TRBD1 matching over 7 bases. CDR3 region: CASRKKVVRGPDYGYTF. For the CDR3, the DNA is TGTGCCAGCAGGAAAAAGGTCGTAAGGGGGCCGGACTATGGCTACACCTTC.